What follows is one T cell receptor beta chain and its context. Its antigen is not yet known. No much larger clonotype is one base removed from it; base qualities were not supplied. This record belongs to a study of blood T cell repertoires in COVID-19 (TCRdb year 2020). For the wider study: Samples from collaborators originated in the United States, Italy and Spain and spanned both the acute and convalescent phases of COVID-19. The prospective study material was composed of cDNA or gDNA derived from T cells, B-cell-depleted T cells, or PBMCs. The dataset comprised deeply sampled blood TCRbeta repertoires from subjects exposed to, actively infected with, or recovered from COVID-19. The repertoires were made available in a free public database intended to serve as a resource for research on the immune response to SARS-CoV-2. Samples came from the ongoing ImmuneRACE study (first 160 participants) plus 1,254 subjects from 6 global collaborators. Nearly every sample came with metadata listing a de-identified subject ID, COVID-19 status, age in years and sex. Where available, HLA class I and class II types were taken from metadata supplied by the sample provider and were not determined by assay-based typing. The study at large found these results: How much clinical and demographic metadata was included differed by source and by participant, and the metadata was provided uncurated.

TCRbeta CDR3 regions were amplified from genomic DNA by means of the immunoSEQ Assay, a bias-controlled multiplex PCR. The original methods were these. Within the assay, amplification of reference gene primers was used to estimate how many nucleated cells each sample contained. Sequence reads were collapsed and filtered to measure the absolute abundance of every unique TCRbeta CDR3 rearrangement. For each sample, productive Simpson clonality was calculated as the square root of Simpson's diversity index across productive rearrangements. The table was pulled from immuneACCESS by TCRdb, which kept in-frame rearrangements only. Such tables lose some clones; where checked, under half of the loss comes from unresolved V genes, and the rest has no known cause. D and trimming come from the DNA, and the V and J calls and clone size come from that table. The sample has roughly 100,000 clones on record, roughly 87% of them singletons. The top ten constitute roughly 6% of the sample.

The germline V gene (reference sequence) specifies SEHNR as CDR1 and FQNEAQ as CDR2. The CDR3 has 11 amino acids, counting the end cysteine and phenylalanine. The CDR3 DNA has 33 bases and is translated from base 1. The germline ends are 9 bases apart after V is trimmed by 6 bases and J by 6 bases. The collaborating institutions used their own protocols to collect whole blood in K2EDTA tubes. For TCRbeta analysis, collaborators shipped samples as frozen whole blood, isolated PBMCs, or DNA extracted from either of those sample types. Sequencing was carried out using peripheral blood. The chain uses TRBV7-9 and TRBJ2-7, with a tentative D gene TRBD2 over 5 matching bases. The TCR was taken from a human donor in a cohort sampled during active COVID-19. The sequence in DNA is TGTGCCAGCAGTCGAGAGGGCGAGCAGTACTTC. Translated, this gives CASSREGEQYF. When the CDR3 is completed using the reference TRBV7-9 and TRBJ2-7 genes on either side, the full variable domain is DTGVSQNPRHKITKRGQNVTFRCDPISEHNRLYWYRQTLGQGPEFLTYFQNEAQLEKSRLLSDRFSAERPKGSFSTLEIQRTEQGDSAMYLCASSREGEQYFGPGTRLTVT.